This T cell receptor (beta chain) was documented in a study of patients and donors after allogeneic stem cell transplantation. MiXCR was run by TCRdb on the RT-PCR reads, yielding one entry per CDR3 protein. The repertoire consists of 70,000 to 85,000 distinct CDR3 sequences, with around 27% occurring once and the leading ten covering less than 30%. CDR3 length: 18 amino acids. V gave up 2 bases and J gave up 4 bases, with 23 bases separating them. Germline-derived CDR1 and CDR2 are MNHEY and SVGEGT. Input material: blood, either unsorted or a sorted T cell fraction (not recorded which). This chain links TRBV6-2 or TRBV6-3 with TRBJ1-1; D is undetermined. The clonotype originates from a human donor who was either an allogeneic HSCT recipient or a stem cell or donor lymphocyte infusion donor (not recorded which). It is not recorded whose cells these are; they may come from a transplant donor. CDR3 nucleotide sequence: TGTGCCAGCAGTTACCCCATCATTCCTTCCCCGGATAGCACTGAAGCTTTCTTT. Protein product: CASSYPIIPSPDSTEAFF.